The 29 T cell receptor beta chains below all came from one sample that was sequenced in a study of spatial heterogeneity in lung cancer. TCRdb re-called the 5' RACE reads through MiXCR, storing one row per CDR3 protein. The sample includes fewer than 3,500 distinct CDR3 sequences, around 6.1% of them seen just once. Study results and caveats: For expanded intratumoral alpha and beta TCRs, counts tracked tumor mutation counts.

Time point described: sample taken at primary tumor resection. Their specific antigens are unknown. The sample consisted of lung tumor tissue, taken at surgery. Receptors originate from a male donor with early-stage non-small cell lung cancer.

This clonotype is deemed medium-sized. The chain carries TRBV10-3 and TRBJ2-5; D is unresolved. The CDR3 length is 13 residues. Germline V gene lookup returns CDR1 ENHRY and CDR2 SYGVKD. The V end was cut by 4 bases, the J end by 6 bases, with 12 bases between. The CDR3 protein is CAISAAGAQTQYF. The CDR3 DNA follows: TGTGCCATCAGTGCCGCAGGAGCGCAGACCCAGTACTTC.

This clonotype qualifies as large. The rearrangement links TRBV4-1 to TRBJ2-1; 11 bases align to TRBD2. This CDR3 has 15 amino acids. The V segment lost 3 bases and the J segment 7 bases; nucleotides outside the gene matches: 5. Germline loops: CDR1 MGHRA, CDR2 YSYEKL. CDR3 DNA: TGCGCCAGCAGCCATACTAGCGGGAGTATGAATGAGCAGTTCTTC. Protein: CASSHTSGSMNEQFF.

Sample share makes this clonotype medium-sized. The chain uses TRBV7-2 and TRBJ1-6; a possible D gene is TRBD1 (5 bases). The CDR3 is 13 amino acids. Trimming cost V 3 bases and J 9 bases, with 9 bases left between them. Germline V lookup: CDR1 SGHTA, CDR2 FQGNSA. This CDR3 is CASSFIGGSPLHF. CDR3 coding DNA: TGTGCCAGCAGCTTTATTGGGGGTTCACCCCTCCACTTT.

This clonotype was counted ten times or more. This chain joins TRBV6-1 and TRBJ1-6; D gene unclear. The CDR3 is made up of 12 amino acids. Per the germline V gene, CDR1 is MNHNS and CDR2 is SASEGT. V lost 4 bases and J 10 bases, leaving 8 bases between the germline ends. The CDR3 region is CASSAGGSPLHF. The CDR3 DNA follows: TGTGCCAGCAGTGCGGGAGGCTCACCCCTCCACTTT.

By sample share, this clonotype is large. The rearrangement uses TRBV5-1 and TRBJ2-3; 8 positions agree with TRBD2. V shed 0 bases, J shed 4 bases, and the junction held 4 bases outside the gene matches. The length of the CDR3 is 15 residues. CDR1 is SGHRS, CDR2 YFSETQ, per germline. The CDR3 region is CASSLEGLASDTQYF. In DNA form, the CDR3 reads TGCGCCAGCAGCTTGGAAGGACTAGCTTCAGATACGCAGTATTTT.

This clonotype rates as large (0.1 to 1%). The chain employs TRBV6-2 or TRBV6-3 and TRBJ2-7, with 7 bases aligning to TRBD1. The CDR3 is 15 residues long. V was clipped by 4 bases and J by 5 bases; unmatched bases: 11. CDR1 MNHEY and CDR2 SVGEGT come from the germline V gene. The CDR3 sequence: CASSSFNRGYHEQYF. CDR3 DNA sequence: TGTGCCAGCAGTTCCTTCAACAGGGGCTACCACGAGCAGTACTTC.

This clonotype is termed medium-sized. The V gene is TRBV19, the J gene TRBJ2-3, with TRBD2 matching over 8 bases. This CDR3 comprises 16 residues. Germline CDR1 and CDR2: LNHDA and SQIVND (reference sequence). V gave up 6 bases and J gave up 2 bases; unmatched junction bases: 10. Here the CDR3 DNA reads TGTGCCAGTAGGGGTTACGGGGGGGCTAACACAGATACGCAGTATTTT. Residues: CASRGYGGANTDTQYF.

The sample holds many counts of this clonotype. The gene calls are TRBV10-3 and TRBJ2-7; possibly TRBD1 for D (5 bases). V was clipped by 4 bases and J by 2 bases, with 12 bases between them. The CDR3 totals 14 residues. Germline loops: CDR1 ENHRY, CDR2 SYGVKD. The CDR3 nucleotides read TGTGCCATCAGTGTCCACAGGATACCCTACGAGCAGTACTTC. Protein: CAISVHRIPYEQYF.

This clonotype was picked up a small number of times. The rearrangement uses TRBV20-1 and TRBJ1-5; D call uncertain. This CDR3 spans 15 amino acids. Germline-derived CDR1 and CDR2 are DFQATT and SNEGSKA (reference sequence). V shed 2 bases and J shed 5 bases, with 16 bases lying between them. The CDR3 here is CSARKDPGMDQPQHF. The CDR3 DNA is TGCAGTGCTAGAAAGGACCCAGGAATGGATCAGCCCCAGCATTTT.

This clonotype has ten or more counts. CDR3 sequence reads: CASSSASGGAYVQFF. The CDR3 coding sequence is TGTGCCAGCAGCTCCGCTAGCGGGGGGGCGTATGTGCAGTTCTTC. The chain has TRBV5-4 and TRBJ2-1, with 12 bases lining up with TRBD2. The J segment lost 12 bases and the V segment lost 3 bases, leaving 10 bases of the junction unmatched. The CDR3 extends over 15 amino acids. Germline loops: CDR1 SGHNT, CDR2 YYREEE (reference sequence).

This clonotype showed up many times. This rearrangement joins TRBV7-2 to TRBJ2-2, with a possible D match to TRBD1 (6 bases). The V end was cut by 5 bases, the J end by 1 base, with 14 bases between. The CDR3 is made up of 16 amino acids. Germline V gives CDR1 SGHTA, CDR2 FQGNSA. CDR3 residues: CASSLQPTGNTGELFF. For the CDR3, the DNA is TGTGCCAGCAGCCTACAACCGACAGGGAACACCGGGGAGCTGTTTTTT.

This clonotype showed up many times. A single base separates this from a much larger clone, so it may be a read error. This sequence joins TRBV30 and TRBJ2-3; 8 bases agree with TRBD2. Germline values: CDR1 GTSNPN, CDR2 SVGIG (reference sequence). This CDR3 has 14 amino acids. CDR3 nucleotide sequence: TGTGCCTTAACTAGCGGAACCAGCACAGATGCGCAGTATTTT. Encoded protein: CALTSGTSTDAQYF.

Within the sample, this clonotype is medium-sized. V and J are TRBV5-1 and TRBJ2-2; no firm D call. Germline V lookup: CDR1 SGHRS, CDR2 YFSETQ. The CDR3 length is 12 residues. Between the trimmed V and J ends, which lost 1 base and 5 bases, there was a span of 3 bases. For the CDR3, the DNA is TGCGCCAGCAGCTTGAGTACCGGGGAGCTGTTTTTT. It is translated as CASSLSTGELFF.

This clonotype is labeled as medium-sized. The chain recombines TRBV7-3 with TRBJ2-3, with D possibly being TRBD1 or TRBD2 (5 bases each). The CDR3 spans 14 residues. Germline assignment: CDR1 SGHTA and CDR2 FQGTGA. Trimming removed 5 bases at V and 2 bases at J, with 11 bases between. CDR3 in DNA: TGTGCCAGCAGCCCGGGACCCATCACAGATACGCAGTATTTT. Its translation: CASSPGPITDTQYF.

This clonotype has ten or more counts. Written as DNA, the CDR3 is TGCGAGCCCCATCTACAGGCCGTGAGCCAGCAGTACTTC. Protein sequence: CEPHLQAVSQQYF. The chain uses TRBV29-1 and TRBJ2-7; TRBD1 is a possible D gene (5 bases). CDR1 SQVTM and CDR2 ANQGSEA come from the germline V gene. The CDR3 has 13 amino acids.

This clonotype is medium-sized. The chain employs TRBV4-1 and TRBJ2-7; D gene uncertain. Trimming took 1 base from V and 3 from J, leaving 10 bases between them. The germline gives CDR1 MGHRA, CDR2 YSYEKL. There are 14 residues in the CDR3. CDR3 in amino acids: CASSQGQTLYEQYF. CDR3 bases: TGCGCCAGCAGCCAAGGGCAAACACTCTACGAGCAGTACTTC.

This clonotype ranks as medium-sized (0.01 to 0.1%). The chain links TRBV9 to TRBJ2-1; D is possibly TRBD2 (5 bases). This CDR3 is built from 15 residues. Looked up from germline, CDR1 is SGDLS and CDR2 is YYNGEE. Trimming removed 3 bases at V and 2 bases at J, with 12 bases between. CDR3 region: CASSAHGVPYNEQFF. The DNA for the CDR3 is TGTGCCAGCAGCGCCCACGGGGTACCCTACAATGAGCAGTTCTTC.

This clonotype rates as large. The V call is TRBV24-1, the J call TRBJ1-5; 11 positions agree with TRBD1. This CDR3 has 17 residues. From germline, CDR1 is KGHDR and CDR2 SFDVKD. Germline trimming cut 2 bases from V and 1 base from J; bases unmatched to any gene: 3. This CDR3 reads CATSDSGQGASNQPQHF. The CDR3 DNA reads TGTGCCACCAGTGATTCCGGACAGGGGGCAAGCAATCAGCCCCAGCATTTT.

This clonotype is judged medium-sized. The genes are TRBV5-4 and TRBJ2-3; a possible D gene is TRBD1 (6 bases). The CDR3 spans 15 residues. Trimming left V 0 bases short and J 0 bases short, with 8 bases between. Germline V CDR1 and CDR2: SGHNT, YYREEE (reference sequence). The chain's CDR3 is CASSLGTVSTDTQYF. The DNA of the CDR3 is TGTGCCAGCAGCTTGGGGACAGTTAGCACAGATACGCAGTATTTT.

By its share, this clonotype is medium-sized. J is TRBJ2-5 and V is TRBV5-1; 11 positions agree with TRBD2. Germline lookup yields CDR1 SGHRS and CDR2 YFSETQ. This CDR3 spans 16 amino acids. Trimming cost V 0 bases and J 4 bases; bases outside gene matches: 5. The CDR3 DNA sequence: TGCGCCAGCAGCTTGGGAGGGACTAGCGGAAGAGAGACCCAGTACTTC. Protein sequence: CASSLGGTSGRETQYF.

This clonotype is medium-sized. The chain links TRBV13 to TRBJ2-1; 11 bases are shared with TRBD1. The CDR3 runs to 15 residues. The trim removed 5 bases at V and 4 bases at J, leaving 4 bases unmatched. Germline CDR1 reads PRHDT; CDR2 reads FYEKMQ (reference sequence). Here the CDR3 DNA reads TGTGCCAGCAGCCTGGACAGGGGGCAGTACAATGAGCAGTTCTTC. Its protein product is CASSLDRGQYNEQFF.

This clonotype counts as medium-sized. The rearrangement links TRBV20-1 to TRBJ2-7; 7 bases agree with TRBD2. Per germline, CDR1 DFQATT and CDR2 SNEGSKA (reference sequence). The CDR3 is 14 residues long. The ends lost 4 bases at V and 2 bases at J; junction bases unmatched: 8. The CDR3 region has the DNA TGCAGTGCTAAGCCATGGGGGAGGGCCTACGAGCAGTACTTC. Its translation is CSAKPWGRAYEQYF.

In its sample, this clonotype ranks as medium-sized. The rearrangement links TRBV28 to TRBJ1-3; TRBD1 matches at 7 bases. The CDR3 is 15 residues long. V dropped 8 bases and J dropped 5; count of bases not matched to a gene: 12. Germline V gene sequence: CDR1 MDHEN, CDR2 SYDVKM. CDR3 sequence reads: CASLRTGAGRNTIYF. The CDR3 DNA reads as TGTGCCAGCCTCAGAACAGGGGCGGGAAGAAACACCATATATTTT. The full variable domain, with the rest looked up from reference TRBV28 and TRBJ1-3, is DVKVTQSSRYLVKRTGEKVFLECVQDMDHENMFWYRQDPGLGLRLIYFSYDVKMKEKGDIPEGYSVSREKKERFSLILESASTNQTSMYLCASLRTGAGRNTIYFGEGSWLTVV.

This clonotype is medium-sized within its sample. The CDR3, as DNA: TGTGCCAGCAGATACTCAGGACTAGTCGGCCCAGATACGCAGTATTTT. Encoded protein: CASRYSGLVGPDTQYF. The chain combines TRBV12-3 or TRBV12-4 with TRBJ2-3; TRBD2 matches 7 bases. CDR3 size: 16 residues. The V segment lost 6 bases and the J segment 4 bases; nucleotides outside the gene matches: 13.

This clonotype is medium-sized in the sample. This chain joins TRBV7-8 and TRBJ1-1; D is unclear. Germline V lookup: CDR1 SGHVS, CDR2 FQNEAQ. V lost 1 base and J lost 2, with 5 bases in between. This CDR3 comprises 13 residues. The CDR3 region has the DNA TGTGCCAGCAGCTTAGATCGAAACACTGAAGCTTTCTTT. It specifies CASSLDRNTEAFF.

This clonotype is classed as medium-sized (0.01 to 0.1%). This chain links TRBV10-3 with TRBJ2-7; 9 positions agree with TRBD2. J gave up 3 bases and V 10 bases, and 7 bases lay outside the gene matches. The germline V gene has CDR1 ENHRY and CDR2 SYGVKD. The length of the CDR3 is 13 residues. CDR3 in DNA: TGTGCCACCCTAGCGGGAAGGGACTACGAGCAGTACTTC. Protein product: CATLAGRDYEQYF.

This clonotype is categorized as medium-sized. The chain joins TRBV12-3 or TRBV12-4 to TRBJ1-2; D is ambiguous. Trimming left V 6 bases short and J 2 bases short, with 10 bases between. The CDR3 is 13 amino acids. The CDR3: CASSLGENYGYTF. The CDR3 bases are TGTGCCAGCAGCCTCGGGGAGAACTATGGCTACACCTTC.

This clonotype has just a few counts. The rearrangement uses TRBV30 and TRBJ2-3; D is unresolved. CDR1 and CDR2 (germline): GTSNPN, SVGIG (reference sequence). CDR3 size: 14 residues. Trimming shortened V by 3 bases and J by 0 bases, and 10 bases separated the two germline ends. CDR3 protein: CAWRAGLSTDTQYF. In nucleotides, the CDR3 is TGTGCCTGGAGGGCCGGTCTCAGCACAGATACGCAGTATTTT.

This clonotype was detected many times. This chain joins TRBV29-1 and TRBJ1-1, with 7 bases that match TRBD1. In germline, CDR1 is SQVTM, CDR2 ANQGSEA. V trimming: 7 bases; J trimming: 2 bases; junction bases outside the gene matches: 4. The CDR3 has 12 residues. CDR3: CSGRQGNTEAFF. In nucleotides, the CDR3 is TGCAGCGGGAGACAGGGCAACACTGAAGCTTTCTTT.